This TCR beta chain was sequenced in a study of beta chain features in type 1 diabetes. Study-wide results and limits: There was a moderate but significant shortening of TCRB CDR3s in all four CD4+ subsets of Type 1 diabetes patients.

Trimming pared 7 bases from V and 2 bases from J, leaving 24 bases between. Germline CDR1 and CDR2: SQVTM and ANQGSEA. The CDR3 sequence is 17 residues long. Details on this clone: Its antigen remains unknown.

Isolated RNA was reverse transcribed in full, so expressed TCRB transcripts were sequenced. Clones were read by immunoSEQ multiplex PCR, and TCRdb kept only the in-frame ones, dropping some. The sample yields some 410,000 clones, about an eighth seen once. The V gene is TRBV29-1, the J gene TRBJ2-1, with D tentatively TRBD1 (5 bases). The specimen sequenced was naive CD4+ T cells from blood. The receptor was isolated from a woman under 30 in good health. In DNA form, the CDR3 reads TGCAGCGCTCGACCCAACGACAGCCACTACCCCTACAATGAGCAGTTCTTC. Its translation is CSARPNDSHYPYNEQFF.